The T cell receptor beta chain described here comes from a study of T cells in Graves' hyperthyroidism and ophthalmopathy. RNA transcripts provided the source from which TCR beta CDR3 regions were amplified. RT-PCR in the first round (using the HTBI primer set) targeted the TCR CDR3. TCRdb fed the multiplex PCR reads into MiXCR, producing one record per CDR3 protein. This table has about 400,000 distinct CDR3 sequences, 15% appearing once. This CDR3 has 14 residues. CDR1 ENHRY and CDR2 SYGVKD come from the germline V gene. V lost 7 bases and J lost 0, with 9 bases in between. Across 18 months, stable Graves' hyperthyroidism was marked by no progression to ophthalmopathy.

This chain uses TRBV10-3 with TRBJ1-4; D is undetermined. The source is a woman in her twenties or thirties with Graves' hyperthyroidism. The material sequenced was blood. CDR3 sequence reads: CAIKDSSTNEKLFF. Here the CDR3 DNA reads TGTGCCATCAAAGACTCGTCAACTAATGAAAAACTGTTTTTT.